One sample yielded the 14 T cell receptor beta chains listed below, sequenced in a study of cytotoxic CD8 clonotypes in ibrutinib-treated CLL. Measured with immunoSEQ multiplex PCR; TCRdb has only the in-frame clones, and not every one. The sample comprises 300,000 or so clones, 67% of which are singletons, and around 6.5% rests with the top ten. The material was PBMCs, obtained after 36 months of ibrutinib treatment. These TCRs come from a human donor with chronic lymphocytic leukemia.

The chain is built from TRBV11-2 and TRBJ1-2, with D unresolved. CDR1 is SGHAT, CDR2 FQNNGV, per germline. The V gene lost 5 bases and the J gene lost 6 bases, with 13 bases spanning the gap. The CDR3 has 13 amino acids. CDR3 in amino acids: CASSPTSWDGYTF. Written as DNA, the CDR3 is TGTGCCAGCAGCCCTACTTCCTGGGATGGCTACACCTTC.

This chain joins TRBV4-1 and TRBJ2-7; D remains unclear. The CDR3 is 15 residues long. The V end lost 0 bases, the J end lost 4 bases, and 13 bases lay between the germline ends. Germline CDR1 reads MGHRA; CDR2 reads YSYEKL. CDR3 amino acids: CASSQDWAVDYEQYF. Here the CDR3 DNA reads TGCGCCAGCAGCCAAGATTGGGCAGTTGATTACGAGCAGTACTTC.

The chain combines TRBV10-2 with TRBJ2-5; TRBD2 matches at 12 bases. After removal of 4 bases from V and 4 bases from J, the junction contained 7 bases not matched to a gene. The CDR3 sequence is 16 residues long. The V gene's germline CDR1 is WSHSY and CDR2 SAAADI. The CDR3 DNA is TGCGCCAGCAGTGCGCTAGCGGGGGGGCCGGGAGAGACCCAGTACTTC. Protein product: CASSALAGGPGETQYF.

J is TRBJ1-1 and V is TRBV28; 7 bases are a match to TRBD1. Germline trimming cut 10 bases from V and 6 bases from J; bases unmatched to any gene: 8. This CDR3 has 12 amino acids. From germline, CDR1 is MDHEN and CDR2 SYDVKM. This CDR3 reads CATQDRVAEAFF. The CDR3 DNA reads TGTGCCACCCAAGACAGGGTGGCTGAAGCTTTCTTT.

The chain couples TRBV25-1 to TRBJ2-3, with D possibly matching TRBD2 (6 bases). V lost 7 bases and J lost 1, with 12 bases in between. CDR1 and CDR2 from the germline V gene are MGHDK and SYGVNS. The CDR3 has 14 amino acids. CDR3 DNA sequence: TGTGCCAGCACTCAGGAGGGTCGCACAGATACGCAGTATTTT. Its translation: CASTQEGRTDTQYF.

This clone was seen just once. This chain uses TRBV5-1 with TRBJ2-3; maybe TRBD1 (6 bases). CDR1 is SGHRS and CDR2 is YFSETQ in the germline V gene. V was shortened by 3 bases and J by 2 bases, with 10 bases between the two germline ends. The length of the CDR3 is 14 residues. The CDR3: CASSSRTATDTQYF. CDR3 DNA: TGCGCCAGCAGCTCGCGGACAGCCACAGATACGCAGTATTTT.

J is TRBJ2-5 and V is TRBV25-1; D possibly corresponds to TRBD2 (6 bases). This CDR3 contains 12 residues. Germline-derived CDR1 and CDR2 are MGHDK and SYGVNS. V lost 4 bases to trimming and J lost 6 bases, with 9 bases between them. CDR3 DNA: TGTGCCAGCAGTGTAGGGAGGAAGACCCAGTACTTC. This translates into CASSVGRKTQYF.

The gene calls are TRBV6-1 and TRBJ2-2, with D perhaps assigned TRBD1 or TRBD2 (5 bases each). Trimming left V 11 bases short and J 4 bases short, with 14 bases between. In germline, CDR1 is MNHNS, CDR2 SASEGT. The CDR3 totals 13 residues. CDR3 in DNA: TGTGCCGCAGAGAGGGGTCTCACCGGGGAGCTGTTTTTT. Translated: CAAERGLTGELFF.

This chain joins TRBV10-3 and TRBJ1-2, with TRBD1 matching 7 bases. Germline values: CDR1 ENHRY, CDR2 SYGVKD. The V segment lost 7 bases and the J segment 2 bases; nucleotides outside the gene matches: 7. The CDR3 consists of 14 residues. The CDR3 region is CAITSQGVNYGYTF. The CDR3 region has the DNA TGTGCCATCACTAGCCAGGGGGTGAACTATGGCTACACCTTC.

This clone turned up a few times. This chain joins TRBV5-1 and TRBJ2-7; the D is unclear. Germline V CDR1 and CDR2: SGHRS, YFSETQ. The V and J ends lost 5 bases and 3 bases respectively, with 6 bases between them. The CDR3 extends over 11 amino acids. CDR3: CASRSHYEQYF. In DNA form, the CDR3 reads TGCGCCAGCAGGAGCCACTACGAGCAGTACTTC.

The chain uses TRBV9 and TRBJ2-2; 11 bases line up with TRBD1. The CDR3 consists of 18 residues. CDR1 is SGDLS and CDR2 is YYNGEE in the germline V gene. J was trimmed by 6 bases and V by 0 bases; bases with no gene match: 10. The chain's CDR3 is CASSVGTGGVGSAGELFF. CDR3 bases: TGTGCCAGCAGCGTAGGGACAGGGGGCGTTGGGTCCGCCGGGGAGCTGTTTTTT.

The rearrangement uses TRBV6-5 and TRBJ1-4; TRBD1 matches 11 bases. Germline V gene lookup returns CDR1 MNHEY and CDR2 SVGAGI. After removal of 0 bases from V and 8 bases from J, the junction contained 5 bases not matched to a gene. This CDR3 contains 16 residues. CDR3: CASSYSKWDRGEKLFF. CDR3 DNA: TGTGCCAGCAGTTACTCGAAATGGGACAGGGGGGAAAAACTGTTTTTT.

This chain links TRBV5-4 with TRBJ2-5; D is perhaps TRBD2 (6 bases). CDR1 and CDR2 (germline): SGHNT, YYREEE (reference sequence). V was shortened by 2 bases and J by 7 bases, with 12 bases between the two germline ends. CDR3 length equals 13 residues. The chain's CDR3 is CASSFPGEGTQYF. CDR3 coding DNA: TGTGCCAGCAGCTTCCCGGGAGAAGGGACCCAGTACTTC.

Here the CDR3 reads CASSGYQGAGANVLTF. DNA of the CDR3: TGTGCCAGCAGTGGATACCAGGGGGCTGGGGCCAACGTCCTGACTTTC. This chain uses TRBV6-1 with TRBJ2-6, with TRBD1 identical over 7 bases. Germline V gives CDR1 MNHNS, CDR2 SASEGT. The CDR3 is 16 residues long. Trimming removed 4 bases from V and 2 bases from J; junction bases left unmatched: 5.